This T cell receptor beta chain stems from a study of cytomegalovirus exposure and HLA in healthy donors. Findings of the study overall: According to a later analysis, donors in an Asian-associated ancestry cluster reportedly had fewer N-insertions than the approximately 670-donor mean.

PCR employed 60 Vbeta and 13 Jbeta primers. Libraries were prepared by immunoSEQ multiplex PCR; TCRdb keeps only in-frame clonotypes and omits some of them. The top ten clones hold over 4% of a sample with some 140,000 clones, around 72% of them seen once. A remark on this clone: Its antigen remains unknown.

This clonotype was sampled from a man aged 45-60 years in good health and CMV-seropositive. Sequenced input: PBMCs.

Here the CDR3 DNA reads TGTGCCAGCAGCTTCGGAGACAGGAGGAACACTGAAGCTTTCTTT. Its translation: CASSFGDRRNTEAFF. The V gene is TRBV7-2, the J gene TRBJ1-1; tentatively, D is TRBD1 (6 bases). Germline V lookup: CDR1 SGHTA, CDR2 FQGNSA. Trimming cost V 3 bases and J 1 base, with 12 bases left between them. The CDR3 is 15 amino acids.